Sequencing of this T cell receptor (beta chain) was carried out in a study of T cell responses to AZD1222 COVID-19 vaccine (dated by TCRdb to the early 2020s). As for the study more broadly: AZD1222 recipients given second doses at about 4 weeks or at about 12 weeks were pooled, since spike-specific TCR depth and breadth were not found to differ between the two schedules. A total of about 250 trial participants underwent TCR sequencing, of whom more than 200 had received two doses of AZD1222 and 26 had received two doses of the MenACWY control vaccine. Trial participants were enrolled by age into subgroups of 18-55, 56-69 and 70-plus years, and around 150, 28 and 57 TCR-sequenced participants, respectively, were included in these subgroups. Results the study describes overall, beyond this receptor: After two AZD1222 doses, spike-specific TCR breadth and depth were significantly higher than at day 0 and than in MenACWY recipients. Participants were mostly white British and included more females than males, and it was suggested by the authors that clonal diversity may have been underestimated. In the small 56-69-year group, the increase in depth fell short of significance, most likely because of low power. Conclusions about previously exposed vaccinees are limited because only six or seven AZD1222 recipients were SARS-CoV-2 seropositive at baseline. Epitopes outside the regions mutated in the B.1.351 and B.1.1.7 variants were reportedly recognized by nearly half of the unique spike-specific TCRs. Because no day 14 peak-response samples were available, the repertoires could be characterized only after the peak T cell response. The whole spike protein was spanned by vaccine-associated CD4 TCRs, and dominant responses were seen in regions 160-218 and 743-854.

On this clone itself: Its antigen target is currently unknown. Base qualities are not recorded, but no much larger clone differs from it by a single base.

V drops 4 bases and J drops 7 bases, leaving 10 bases in between. The CDR3, from cysteine to phenylalanine, totals 13 residues. The entry retains the CDR3 DNA only, 39 bases that are in frame from base 1. CDR1 and CDR2, per the germline V gene, are SNHLY and FYNNEI. Sample time point, as interpreted from the label and publication: baseline before first vaccination. The vaccinee samples were drawn from two UK trials, COV001 and COV002, one of which was a single-blind randomized controlled phase 2/3 trial testing AZD1222 (ChAdOx1 nCoV-19) in healthy adults. For TCRbeta chain sequencing, PBMC samples from trial participants were taken at day 0 and at day 28 after the second dose. The CDR3 regions of human TCRbeta chains were analyzed by immunosequencing. Turning to the authors' computational methods: Repertoire TCRs were matched against a reference library of SARS-CoV-2-specific TCRs generated with the MIRA antigen-specificity platform. Breadth meant the fraction of unique TCRs that were SARS-CoV-2-associated, whereas depth meant the fraction of total T cells that were SARS-CoV-2-associated. Using the MIRA data, each spike-specific TCR was assigned both to the spike region to which the TCR was reactive and to a CD4 or CD8 class. Log10-transformed breadth and depth values were compared by one-way ANOVA with Sidak's multiple comparisons tests. In TCRdb, the immuneACCESS table is reduced to in-frame sequences with V and J assigned. These tables do not hold every clone; where another copy was compared, an unresolved V gene accounts for under half, and the others remain unexplained. V and J calls and clone size are those listed in that table; D and trimming were worked out from the DNA. Recorded for this sample are approximately 120,000 clones; 70% to 90% of them occurred a single time. The ten largest clonotypes hold less than 30% of the sample.

The chain is assembled from TRBV2 and TRBJ1-4, with the identity of the D gene unclear. This clonotype was obtained from an adult in good health. This specimen consisted of peripheral blood, obtained on day 0 of AZD1222 vaccination. The bases read TGTGCCAGCAGTGGCCTGGAAGCTGAAAAACTGTTTTTT. Its translation reads: CASSGLEAEKLFF. The full variable domain, with segments outside the CDR3 supplied by the reference TRBV2 and TRBJ1-4 proteins, appears as EPEVTQTPSHQVTQMGQEVILRCVPISNHLYFYWYRQILGQKVEFLVSFYNNEISEKSEIFDDQFSVERPDGSNFTLKIRSTKLEDSAMYFCASSGLEAEKLFFGSGTQLSVL.